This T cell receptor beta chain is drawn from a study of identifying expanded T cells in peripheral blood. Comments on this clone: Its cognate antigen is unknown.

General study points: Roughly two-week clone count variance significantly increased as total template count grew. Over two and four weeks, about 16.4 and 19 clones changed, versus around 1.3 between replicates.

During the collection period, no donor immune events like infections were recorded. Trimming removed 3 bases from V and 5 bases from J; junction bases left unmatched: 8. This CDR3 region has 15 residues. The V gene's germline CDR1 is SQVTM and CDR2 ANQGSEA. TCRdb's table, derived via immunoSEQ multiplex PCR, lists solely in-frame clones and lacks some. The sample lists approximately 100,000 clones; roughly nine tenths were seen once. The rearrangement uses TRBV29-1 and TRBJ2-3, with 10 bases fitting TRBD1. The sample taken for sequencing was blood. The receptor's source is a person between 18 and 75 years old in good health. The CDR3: CSVEGQGSRLDTQYF. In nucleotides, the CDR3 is TGCAGCGTTGAGGGACAGGGGTCACGCCTAGATACGCAGTATTTT.